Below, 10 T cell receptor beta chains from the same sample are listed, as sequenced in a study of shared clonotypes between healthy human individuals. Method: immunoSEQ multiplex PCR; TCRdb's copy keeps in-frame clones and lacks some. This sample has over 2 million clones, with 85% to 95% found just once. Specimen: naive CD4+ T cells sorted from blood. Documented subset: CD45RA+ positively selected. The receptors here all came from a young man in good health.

In nucleotides, the CDR3 is TGTGCCAGCAGCTTAGGGGGGACTAGGCTAATCGAGCAGTACTTC. The encoded protein is CASSLGGTRLIEQYF. J is TRBJ2-7 and V is TRBV11-2, with 8 bases matching TRBD2. This CDR3 is 15 amino acids long. Trimming removed 1 base from V and 6 bases from J; junction bases left unmatched: 8. Germline loops: CDR1 SGHAT, CDR2 FQNNGV.

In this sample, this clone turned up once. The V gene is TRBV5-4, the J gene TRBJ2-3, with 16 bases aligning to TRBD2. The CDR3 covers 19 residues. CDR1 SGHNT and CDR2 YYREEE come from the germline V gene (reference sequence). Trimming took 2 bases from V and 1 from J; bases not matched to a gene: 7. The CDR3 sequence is CASSFPGLAGGLGTDTQYF. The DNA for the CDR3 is TGTGCCAGCAGCTTCCCGGGACTAGCGGGAGGGCTTGGCACAGATACGCAGTATTTT. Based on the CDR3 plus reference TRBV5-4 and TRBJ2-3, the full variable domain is ETGVTQSPTHLIKTRGQQVTLRCSSQSGHNTVSWYQQALGQGPQFIFQYYREEENGRGNFPPRFSGLQFPNYSSELNVNALELDDSALYLCASSFPGLAGGLGTDTQYFGPGTRLTVL.

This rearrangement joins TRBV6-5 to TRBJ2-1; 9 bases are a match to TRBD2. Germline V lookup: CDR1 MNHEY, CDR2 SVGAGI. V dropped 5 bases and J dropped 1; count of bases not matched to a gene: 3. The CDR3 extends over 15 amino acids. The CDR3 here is CASSGTSSSYNEQFF. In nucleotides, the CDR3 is TGTGCCAGCAGTGGGACTAGCAGTTCCTACAATGAGCAGTTCTTC.

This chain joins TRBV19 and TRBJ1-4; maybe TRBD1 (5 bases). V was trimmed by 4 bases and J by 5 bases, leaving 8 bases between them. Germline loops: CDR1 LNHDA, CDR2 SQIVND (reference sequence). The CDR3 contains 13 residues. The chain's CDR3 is CASSTGGNEKLFF. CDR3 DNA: TGTGCCAGTAGTACCGGGGGGAATGAAAAACTGTTTTTT.

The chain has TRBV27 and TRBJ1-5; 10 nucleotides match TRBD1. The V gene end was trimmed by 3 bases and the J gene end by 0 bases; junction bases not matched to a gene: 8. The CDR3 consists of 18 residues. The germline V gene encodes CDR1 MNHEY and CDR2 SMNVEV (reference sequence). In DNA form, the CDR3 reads TGTGCCAGCAGTTTGTACGGGACAGGGGCTAATAGCAATCAGCCCCAGCATTTT. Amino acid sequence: CASSLYGTGANSNQPQHF.

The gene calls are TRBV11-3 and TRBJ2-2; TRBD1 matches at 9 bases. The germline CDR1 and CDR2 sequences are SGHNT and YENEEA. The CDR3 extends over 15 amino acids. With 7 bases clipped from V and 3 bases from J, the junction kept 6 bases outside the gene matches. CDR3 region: CASTGGQGDTGELFF. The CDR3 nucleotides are TGTGCCAGCACGGGGGGACAGGGAGACACCGGGGAGCTGTTTTTT.

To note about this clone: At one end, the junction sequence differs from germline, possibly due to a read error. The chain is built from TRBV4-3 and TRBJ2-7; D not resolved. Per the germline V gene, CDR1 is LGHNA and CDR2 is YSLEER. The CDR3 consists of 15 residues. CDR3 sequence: CASSQVITISHEQYF. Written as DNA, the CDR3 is TGCGCCAGCAGCCAAGTGATCACCATCTCCCACGAGCAGTACTTC.

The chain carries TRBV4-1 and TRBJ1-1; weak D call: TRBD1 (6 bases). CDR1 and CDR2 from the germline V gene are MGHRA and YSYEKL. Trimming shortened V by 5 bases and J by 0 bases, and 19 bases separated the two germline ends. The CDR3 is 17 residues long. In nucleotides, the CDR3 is TGCGCCAGCAGCGACCGGGGGCAGGCATACATGAACACTGAAGCTTTCTTT. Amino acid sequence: CASSDRGQAYMNTEAFF.

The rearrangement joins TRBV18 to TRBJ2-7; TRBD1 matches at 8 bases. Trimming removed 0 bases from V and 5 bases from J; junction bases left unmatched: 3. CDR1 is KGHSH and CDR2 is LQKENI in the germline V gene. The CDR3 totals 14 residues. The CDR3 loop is CASSPPKTGDEQYF. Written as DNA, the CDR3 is TGTGCCAGCTCACCACCGAAGACAGGGGACGAGCAGTACTTC.

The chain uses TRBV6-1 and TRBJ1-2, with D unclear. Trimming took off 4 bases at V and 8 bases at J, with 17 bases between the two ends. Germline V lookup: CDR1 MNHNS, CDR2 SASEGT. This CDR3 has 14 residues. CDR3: CASSVQQNPSGYTF. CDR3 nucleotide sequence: TGTGCCAGCAGTGTCCAGCAGAATCCCTCCGGCTACACCTTC.